This entry lists 7 T cell receptor beta chains sequenced from one sample in a study of blood T cell repertoires in COVID-19. Clones were read by immunoSEQ multiplex PCR, and TCRdb kept only the in-frame ones, dropping some. Here the sample spans approximately 250,000 clones, under 95% being singletons. The sample taken for sequencing was PBMCs or T cells enriched from blood (not recorded which). All receptors come from a man aged 35-49 years who had been exposed to COVID-19.

The chain recombines TRBV4-1 with TRBJ2-7, with D possibly being TRBD1 (6 bases). The CDR3 has 12 amino acids. Germline assignment: CDR1 MGHRA and CDR2 YSYEKL. Trimming shortened V by 4 bases and J by 3 bases, and 7 bases separated the two germline ends. The CDR3 loop is CASSLRGYEQYF. The DNA of the CDR3 is TGCGCCAGCAGCCTCAGGGGCTACGAGCAGTACTTC.

The chain links TRBV19 to TRBJ1-1; 7 bases are a match to TRBD1. The CDR3 runs to 13 residues. Per the germline V gene, CDR1 is LNHDA and CDR2 is SQIVND (reference sequence). V was clipped by 5 bases and J by 5 bases; unmatched bases: 5. The CDR3 region has the DNA TGTGCCAGTAGTCGAGGGGGCGCGACTGAAGCTTTCTTT. Its translation: CASSRGGATEAFF.

The chain recombines TRBV9 with TRBJ2-6; 7 nucleotides match TRBD2. Germline loops: CDR1 SGDLS, CDR2 YYNGEE. J gave up 2 bases and V 3 bases, and 5 bases lay outside the gene matches. The length of the CDR3 is 16 residues. CDR3 sequence: CASSAGGSTGANVLTF. The DNA for the CDR3 is TGTGCCAGCAGCGCCGGCGGGAGTACTGGGGCCAACGTCCTGACTTTC.

CDR3 amino acids: CASSLALAGVGADTQYF. In DNA, the CDR3 is TGTGCCAGCAGCTTAGCTCTAGCGGGAGTCGGGGCGGATACGCAGTATTTT. The chain joins TRBV7-2 to TRBJ2-3; 10 bases are shared with TRBD2. The CDR3 spans 17 residues. The V segment lost 0 bases and the J segment 6 bases; nucleotides outside the gene matches: 9. Looked up from germline, CDR1 is SGHTA and CDR2 is FQGNSA.

This CDR3 reads CACGASGRLEQFF. The DNA for the CDR3 is TGTGCCTGCGGGGCTAGCGGGAGACTTGAGCAGTTCTTC. The V call is TRBV30, the J call TRBJ2-1, with 10 bases matching TRBD2. CDR3 length equals 13 residues. Trimming at V came to 6 bases and at J to 9 bases, leaving 8 bases not matched to a gene. Germline V gives CDR1 GTSNPN, CDR2 SVGIG (reference sequence).

J is TRBJ1-1 and V is TRBV27, with 7 bases fitting TRBD1. V trimming: 5 bases; J trimming: 3 bases; junction bases outside the gene matches: 9. CDR1 is MNHEY and CDR2 is SMNVEV in the germline V gene (reference sequence). The CDR3 is made up of 15 amino acids. CDR3 protein: CASSNRQTGDTEAFF. CDR3 nucleotides: TGTGCCAGCAGTAACCGCCAAACAGGGGACACTGAAGCTTTCTTT.

The V gene is TRBV2, the J gene TRBJ1-1, with D unresolved. CDR3 size: 13 residues. V lost 7 bases and J lost 2, with 11 bases in between. Looked up from germline, CDR1 is SNHLY and CDR2 is FYNNEI. The CDR3 region is CASNRHENTEAFF. Written as DNA, the CDR3 is TGTGCCAGCAATAGACACGAAAACACTGAAGCTTTCTTT.